This passage covers 25 T cell receptor beta chains from one sample sequenced in a study of human T cells and chemical hapten exposure. Described time point: patch test 1, 2 weeks after DPC sensitization. As to treatment: therapeutic diphenylcyclopropenone sensitization with weekly scalp DPC. A single record per CDR3 protein comes from TCRdb applying MiXCR to the RACE reads. The sample lists tens of thousands of distinct CDR3 sequences; about 9.3% were seen once. Source: whole blood, taken in connection with sensitization to the hapten diphenylcyclopropenone (DPC). These receptors were collected from a woman aged 40 to 55 with alopecia areata. Some clones in this sample may be carry-over from other donors' samples.

This clonotype showed up just a few times. The chain is built from TRBV7-2 and TRBJ2-1; TRBD2 aligns across 8 bases. CDR3 length equals 15 residues. Germline CDR1 SGHTA, CDR2 FQGNSA. Unmatched junction bases numbered 4, after V lost 1 base and J lost 5 bases. The CDR3 sequence: CASSLGSGGNNEQFF. The CDR3 nucleotides are TGTGCCAGCAGCTTAGGAAGCGGGGGAAACAATGAGCAGTTCTTC.

This clonotype was recorded a few times. This chain joins TRBV4-1 and TRBJ1-1; 7 bases line up with TRBD1. The V and J ends lost 6 bases and 5 bases, in that order; junction bases with no gene match: 6. CDR3 size: 13 residues. Germline assignment: CDR1 MGHRA and CDR2 YSYEKL. Here the CDR3 reads CASSYNRGTEAFF. CDR3 DNA sequence: TGCGCCAGCAGTTACAACAGGGGTACTGAAGCTTTCTTT.

This clonotype was seen a few times. The chain recombines TRBV7-9 with TRBJ1-4; D unresolved. Germline assignment: CDR1 SEHNR and CDR2 FQNEAQ (reference sequence). There are 14 residues in the CDR3. The V gene lost 8 bases and the J gene lost 7 bases, with 17 bases spanning the gap. The CDR3 region has the DNA TGTGCCAGCTCCCTGGGTTGGGGAGGTGAAAAACTGTTTTTT. This gives the protein CASSLGWGGEKLFF.

This clonotype was detected ten times or more. The gene calls are TRBV3-1 and TRBJ1-6, with unresolved D. V dropped 6 bases and J dropped 4 bases, with 7 bases sitting between them. There are 13 residues in the CDR3. From germline, CDR1 is LGHDT and CDR2 YNNKEL (reference sequence). CDR3 protein: CASSLVYNSPLHF. The CDR3 DNA is TGTGCCAGCAGTCTTGTTTATAATTCACCCCTCCACTTT.

This clonotype was detected only a few times. V usage is TRBV27 and J usage is TRBJ1-4; possible D gene TRBD1, 5 bases. The CDR3 has 14 amino acids. V lost 4 bases, J lost 5 bases, and 11 bases lay in between. The germline V gene encodes CDR1 MNHEY and CDR2 SMNVEV (reference sequence). The CDR3 protein is CASSSDSHNEKLFF. CDR3 bases: TGTGCCAGCAGTTCCGACAGCCACAATGAAAAACTGTTTTTT.

This clonotype showed up many times. The chain couples TRBV6-2 or TRBV6-3 to TRBJ1-2; D is possibly TRBD1 (5 bases). The germline V gene encodes CDR1 MNHEY and CDR2 SVGEGT. The CDR3 is 15 amino acids. V was clipped by 6 bases and J by 1 base, with 15 bases between them. The CDR3 sequence is CASRVRDGINYGYTF. DNA of the CDR3: TGTGCCAGCAGAGTCCGGGACGGAATTAACTATGGCTACACCTTC.

This chain links TRBV28 with TRBJ2-7; D is possibly TRBD1 (6 bases). Between the trimmed V and J ends, which lost 6 bases and 3 bases, there was a span of 9 bases. The CDR3 covers 12 residues. Germline values: CDR1 MDHEN, CDR2 SYDVKM. The CDR3 loop reads CASRGRGYEQYF. In nucleotides, the CDR3 is TGTGCCAGCAGGGGCAGGGGCTACGAGCAGTACTTC.

The table lists this clonotype with many counts. This rearrangement joins TRBV11-2 to TRBJ2-3, with 8 positions matching TRBD2. V lost 4 bases, J lost 0 bases, and 3 bases stayed unmatched. The germline CDR1 and CDR2 sequences are SGHAT and FQNNGV. The CDR3 covers 15 residues. The CDR3, as DNA: TGTGCCAGCAGCTCAAAGCGGGGGAGCACAGATACGCAGTATTTT. It translates to CASSSKRGSTDTQYF.

This clonotype has more than one count but fewer than ten. CDR3 residues: CASSFYRENGELFF. The CDR3 DNA reads TGTGCCAGCAGTTTTTACAGGGAAAACGGGGAGCTGTTTTTT. This chain joins TRBV28 and TRBJ2-2; possible D gene TRBD1, 6 bases. The ends were cut back, 3 bases at V and 7 bases at J, with 12 bases in the middle. In germline, CDR1 is MDHEN, CDR2 SYDVKM. The CDR3 spans 14 residues. Drawing the rest from reference TRBV28 and TRBJ2-2, the complete variable domain is DVKVTQSSRYLVKRTGEKVFLECVQDMDHENMFWYRQDPGLGLRLIYFSYDVKMKEKGDIPEGYSVSREKKERFSLILESASTNQTSMYLCASSFYRENGELFFGEGSRLTVL.

This clonotype showed up many times. V usage is TRBV12-5 and J usage is TRBJ2-3, with TRBD1 matching over 10 bases. The CDR3 contains 15 residues. Trimming took 6 bases from V and 1 from J; bases not matched to a gene: 4. Germline loops: CDR1 LGHNT, CDR2 FRNRAP. The CDR3 reads CASGTGQGGTDTQYF. CDR3 bases: TGTGCTAGTGGCACCGGACAGGGGGGCACAGATACGCAGTATTTT.

The chain couples TRBV29-1 to TRBJ2-7, with D unresolved. The CDR3 totals 12 residues. Germline-derived CDR1 and CDR2 are SQVTM and ANQGSEA. Deletions cut 4 bases from V and 1 base from J, with 8 bases between. CDR3 DNA sequence: TGCAGCGTTGGTGAAGGATCCTACGAGCAGTACTTC. This gives the protein CSVGEGSYEQYF.

This clonotype was counted at least ten times. This chain links TRBV5-6 with TRBJ1-6; D is undetermined. Trimming removed 2 bases from V and 10 bases from J, with 7 bases in between. The germline V gene encodes CDR1 SGHDT and CDR2 YYEEEE. The CDR3 runs to 12 residues. CDR3 DNA sequence: TGTGCCAGCAGCTTTATAGGATCACCCCTCCACTTT. It yields the protein CASSFIGSPLHF.

This clonotype was seen more than once but under ten times. The V gene is TRBV4-3, the J gene TRBJ2-2; 7 nucleotides agree with TRBD1. V lost 1 base to trimming and J lost 6 bases; unmatched junction nucleotides: 11. CDR1 and CDR2 from the germline V gene are LGHNA and YSLEER. CDR3 size: 17 residues. In DNA form, the CDR3 reads TGCGCCAGCAGCCAAGTGGGGAGTGGGCAGGGGGCCGGGGAGCTGTTTTTT. Translated, it gives CASSQVGSGQGAGELFF.

This clonotype was seen many times. The rearrangement uses TRBV7-6 and TRBJ2-5, with a weak D call TRBD2 (6 bases). V gave up 5 bases and J gave up 8 bases, with 15 bases separating them. The germline V gene encodes CDR1 SGHVS and CDR2 FNYEAQ. The CDR3 runs to 13 residues. CDR3 amino acids: CASSPTILATQYF. DNA of the CDR3: TGTGCCAGCAGCCCCACGATACTAGCTACCCAGTACTTC.

This clonotype showed up many times. The chain couples TRBV20-1 to TRBJ2-1; TRBD2 agrees at 8 bases. The V segment lost 2 bases and the J segment 5 bases; nucleotides outside the gene matches: 11. CDR1 DFQATT and CDR2 SNEGSKA come from the germline V gene (reference sequence). This CDR3 region has 16 residues. CDR3: CSARPPSGGGHNEQFF. CDR3 bases: TGCAGTGCTAGACCCCCCTCCGGGGGGGGTCACAATGAGCAGTTCTTC.

The rearrangement links TRBV7-6 to TRBJ2-1; D tentatively reads TRBD1 or TRBD2 (6 bases each). The CDR3 loop spans 14 amino acids. Germline V gives CDR1 SGHVS, CDR2 FNYEAQ. The V end was cut by 1 base, the J end by 12 bases, with 16 bases between. The CDR3 coding sequence is TGTGCCAGCAGCTTAGGGCCCGGGGGCGCGAGGCAGTTCTTC. It encodes CASSLGPGGARQFF.

This clonotype was observed at least ten times. The V and J genes are TRBV12-3 or TRBV12-4 and TRBJ2-2, with a tentative D call TRBD1 (5 bases). The CDR3 is 12 residues long. The V and J ends lost 6 bases and 5 bases respectively, with 7 bases between them. The CDR3 spells CASSPGTGELFF. In DNA, the CDR3 is TGTGCCAGCAGCCCAGGGACCGGGGAGCTGTTTTTT.

Note on this clonotype: This may be a read error, as it is one base from a much larger clone. The chain has TRBV27 and TRBJ2-3; weak D call: TRBD1 (5 bases). The germline V gene encodes CDR1 MNHEY and CDR2 SMNVEV (reference sequence). The V and J ends lost 4 bases and 4 bases respectively, with 15 bases between them. CDR3 length: 15 amino acids. DNA of the CDR3: TGTGCCAGCAGTTCCTGGGGCCGAGTATCAGATACGCAGTATTTT. It codes for CASSSWGRVSDTQYF.

The rearrangement links TRBV2 to TRBJ1-2, with no clear D. V was trimmed by 6 bases and J by 1 base, leaving 6 bases between them. Germline V gene sequence: CDR1 SNHLY, CDR2 FYNNEI. CDR3 length: 12 amino acids. This CDR3 is CASRPLNYGYTF. As DNA, the CDR3 is TGTGCCAGCAGACCCCTTAACTATGGCTACACCTTC.

This clonotype appeared many times. The chain is built from TRBV29-1 and TRBJ1-1; 10 bases match TRBD1. V was pared by 7 bases and J by 1 base, with 6 bases of the junction left unmatched. CDR3 length: 14 amino acids. Germline V gene data show CDR1 as SQVTM and CDR2 as ANQGSEA. This CDR3 reads CSGSTGGANTEAFF. The CDR3 region has the DNA TGCAGCGGCTCGACAGGGGGCGCGAACACTGAAGCTTTCTTT. Filled out from reference TRBV29-1 and TRBJ1-1, the complete variable domain reads SAVISQKPSRDICQRGTSLTIQCQVDSQVTMMFWYRQQPGQSLTLIATANQGSEATYESGFVIDKFPISRPNLTFSTLTVSNMSPEDSSIYLCSGSTGGANTEAFFGQGTRLTVV.

This clonotype was detected many times. The gene calls are TRBV11-2 and TRBJ2-1, with D unresolved. V was clipped by 1 base and J by 8 bases, with 12 bases between them. The CDR3 length is 14 residues. Germline V gene data show CDR1 as SGHAT and CDR2 as FQNNGV. CDR3 sequence: CASSLGTRLYEQFF. In DNA form, the CDR3 reads TGTGCCAGCAGCTTAGGGACGAGACTCTATGAGCAGTTCTTC. Looking up the rest from reference TRBV11-2 and TRBJ2-1 gives the full variable domain: EAGVAQSPRYKIIEKRQSVAFWCNPISGHATLYWYQQILGQGPKLLIQFQNNGVVDDSQLPKDRFSAERLKGVDSTLKIQPAKLEDSAVYLCASSLGTRLYEQFFGPGTRLTVL.

The sample holds many counts of this clonotype. V usage is TRBV21-1 and J usage is TRBJ1-2; the DNA was not compared with TRBD1, the D call given in the table. TRBV21-1 is listed as a pseudogene. CDR3 length equals 14 residues. The CDR3 nucleotides are TGTGCCAGCAGCAGTGGACAGGGGAACTATGGCTACACCTTC. Its translation: CASSSGQGNYGYTF.

This clonotype was seen only a few times. V gene TRBV4-1 combines with J gene TRBJ2-3; 16 positions match TRBD2. The germline V gene encodes CDR1 MGHRA and CDR2 YSYEKL. This CDR3 contains 18 residues. J lost 6 bases, V lost 3 bases, and 9 bases had no gene match. The CDR3 DNA sequence: TGCGCCAGCAGCCAGGAACCGGGACTAGCGGGGGGGCCGGATACGCAGTATTTT. This gives the protein CASSQEPGLAGGPDTQYF.

This clonotype was observed a few times. The chain links TRBV7-2 to TRBJ2-2; D not certain. CDR1 and CDR2 (germline): SGHTA, FQGNSA. Trimming took off 5 bases at V and 5 bases at J, with 9 bases between the two ends. The length of the CDR3 is 13 residues. CDR3 nucleotides: TGTGCCAGCAGCCCCCGTCAGACCGGGGAGCTGTTTTTT. The encoded protein is CASSPRQTGELFF.

CDR3 sequence (DNA): TGTGCCAGCAGGCCTGACAGGGGTGCTAACTATGGCTACACCTTC. Its protein is CASRPDRGANYGYTF. The chain combines TRBV7-8 with TRBJ1-2; 8 bases are a match to TRBD1. V shed 6 bases, J shed 0 bases, and the junction held 6 bases outside the gene matches. The CDR3 has 15 amino acids. Germline assignment: CDR1 SGHVS and CDR2 FQNEAQ.